The text below deals with one TCR beta chain. As yet, its antigen is unknown. This specimen comes from a study of blood T cells in healthy people across ages. V lost 6 bases and J 0 bases, leaving 11 bases between the germline ends. CDR1 is SEHNR and CDR2 is FQNEAQ in the germline V gene (reference sequence). This CDR3 has 14 amino acids. Using a J-beta primer mix together with a sample-barcoded 5' primer, a second PCR was run for roughly 6 to 11 cycles. Via MiXCR, TCRdb re-called the 5' RACE reads, giving one row per CDR3 protein. The data show over a million distinct CDR3 sequences, roughly 64% seen once. Findings and caveats of the study: Naive CD4+ cells and diversity were both higher in long-lived donors than in aged donors. TCR beta diversity per million T cells fell roughly linearly with age.

Total RNA was isolated from each sample in quantities of at least 6 micrograms. The chain couples TRBV7-9 to TRBJ1-2; D gene uncertain. Sequencing used blood. The sequence came from a man aged 18 to 30 in good health. CDR3 loop: CASSQDLPNYGYTF. The CDR3 region has the DNA TGTGCCAGCAGTCAGGACTTACCTAACTATGGCTACACCTTC. Looking up the rest from reference TRBV7-9 and TRBJ1-2 gives the full variable domain: DTGVSQNPRHKITKRGQNVTFRCDPISEHNRLYWYRQTLGQGPEFLTYFQNEAQLEKSRLLSDRFSAERPKGSFSTLEIQRTEQGDSAMYLCASSQDLPNYGYTFGSGTRLTVV.